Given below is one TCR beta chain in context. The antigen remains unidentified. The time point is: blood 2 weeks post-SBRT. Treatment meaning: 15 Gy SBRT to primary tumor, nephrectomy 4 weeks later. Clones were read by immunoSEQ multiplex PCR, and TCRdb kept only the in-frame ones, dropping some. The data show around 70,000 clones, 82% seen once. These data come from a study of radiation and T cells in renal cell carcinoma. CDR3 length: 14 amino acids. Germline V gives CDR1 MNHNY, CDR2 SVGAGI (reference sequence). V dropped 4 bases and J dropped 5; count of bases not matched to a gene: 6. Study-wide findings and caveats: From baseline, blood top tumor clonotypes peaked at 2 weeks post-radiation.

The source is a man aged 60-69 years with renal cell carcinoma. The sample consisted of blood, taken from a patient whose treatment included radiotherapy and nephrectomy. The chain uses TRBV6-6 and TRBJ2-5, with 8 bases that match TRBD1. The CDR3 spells CASSFGQGSETQYF. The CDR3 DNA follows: TGTGCCAGCAGTTTCGGACAGGGATCCGAGACCCAGTACTTC.